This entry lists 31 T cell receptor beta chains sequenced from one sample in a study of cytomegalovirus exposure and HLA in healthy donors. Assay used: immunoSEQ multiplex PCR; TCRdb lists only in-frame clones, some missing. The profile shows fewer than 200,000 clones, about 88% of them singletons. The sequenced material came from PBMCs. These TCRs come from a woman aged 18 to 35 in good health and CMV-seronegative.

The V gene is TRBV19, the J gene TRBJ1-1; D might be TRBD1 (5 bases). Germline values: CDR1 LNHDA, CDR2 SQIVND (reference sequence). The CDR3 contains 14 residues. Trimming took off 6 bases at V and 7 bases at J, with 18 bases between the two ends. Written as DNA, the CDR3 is TGTGCCAGTAGGGGAGGGGCAGGATCGGGTGAAGCTTTCTTT. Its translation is CASRGGAGSGEAFF. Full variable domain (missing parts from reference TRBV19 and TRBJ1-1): DGGITQSPKYLFRKEGQNVTLSCEQNLNHDAMYWYRQDPGQGLRLIYYSQIVNDFQKGDIAEGYSVSREKKESFPLTVTSAQKNPTAFYLCASRGGAGSGEAFFGQGTRLTVV.

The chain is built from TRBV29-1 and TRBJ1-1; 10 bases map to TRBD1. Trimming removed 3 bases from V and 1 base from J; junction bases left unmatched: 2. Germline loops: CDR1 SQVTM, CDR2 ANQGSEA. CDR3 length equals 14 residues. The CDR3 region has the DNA TGCAGCGTTGAGGGACAGGGGACGAACACTGAAGCTTTCTTT. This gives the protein CSVEGQGTNTEAFF.

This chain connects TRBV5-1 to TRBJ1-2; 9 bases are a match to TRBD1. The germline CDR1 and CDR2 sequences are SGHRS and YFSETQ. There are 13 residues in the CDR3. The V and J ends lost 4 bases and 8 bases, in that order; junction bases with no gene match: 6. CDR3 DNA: TGCGCCAGCAGCCTGACAGGGGGTCAAGGCTACACCTTC. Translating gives CASSLTGGQGYTF.

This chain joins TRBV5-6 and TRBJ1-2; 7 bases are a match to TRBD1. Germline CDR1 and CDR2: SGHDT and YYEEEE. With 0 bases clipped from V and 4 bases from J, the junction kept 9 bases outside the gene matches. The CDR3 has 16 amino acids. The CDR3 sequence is CASSLVRDRASYGYTF. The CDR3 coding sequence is TGTGCCAGCAGCTTGGTGCGTGACAGGGCGTCCTATGGCTACACCTTC.

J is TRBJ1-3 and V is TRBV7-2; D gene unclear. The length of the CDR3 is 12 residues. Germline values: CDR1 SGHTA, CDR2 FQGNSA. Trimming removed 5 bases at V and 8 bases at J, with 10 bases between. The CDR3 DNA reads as TGTGCCAGCAGCGCAAACCGGGACACCATATATTTT. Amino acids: CASSANRDTIYF.

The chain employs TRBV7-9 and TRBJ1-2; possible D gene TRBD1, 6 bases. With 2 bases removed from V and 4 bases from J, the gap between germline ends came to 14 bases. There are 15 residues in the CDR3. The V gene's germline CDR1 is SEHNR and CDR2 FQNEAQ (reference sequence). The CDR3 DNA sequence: TGTGCCAGCAGCTTAAGTGGCAGGGGAAGCTATGGCTACACCTTC. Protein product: CASSLSGRGSYGYTF.

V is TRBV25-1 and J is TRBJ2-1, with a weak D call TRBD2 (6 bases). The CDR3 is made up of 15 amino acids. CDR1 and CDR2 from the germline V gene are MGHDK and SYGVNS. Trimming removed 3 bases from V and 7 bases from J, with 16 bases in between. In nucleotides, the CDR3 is TGTGCCAGCAGTGAGTTCGGGGGTCCACTGAATGAGCAGTTCTTC. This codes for CASSEFGGPLNEQFF.

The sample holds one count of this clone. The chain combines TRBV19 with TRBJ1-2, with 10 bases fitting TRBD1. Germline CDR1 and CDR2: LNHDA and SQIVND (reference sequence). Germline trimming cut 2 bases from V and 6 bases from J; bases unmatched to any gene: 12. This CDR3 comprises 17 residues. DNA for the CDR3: TGTGCCAGTAGTATATCTACGGACAGGGGGATTGGGAATGGCTACACCTTC. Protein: CASSISTDRGIGNGYTF. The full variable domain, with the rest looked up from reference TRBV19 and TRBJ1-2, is DGGITQSPKYLFRKEGQNVTLSCEQNLNHDAMYWYRQDPGQGLRLIYYSQIVNDFQKGDIAEGYSVSREKKESFPLTVTSAQKNPTAFYLCASSISTDRGIGNGYTFGSGTRLTVV.

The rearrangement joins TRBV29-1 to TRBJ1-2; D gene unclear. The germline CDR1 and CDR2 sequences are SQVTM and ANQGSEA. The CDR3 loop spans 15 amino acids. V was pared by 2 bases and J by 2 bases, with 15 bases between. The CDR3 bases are TGCAGCGTTGAAAGTTTCGAGGCTACCAACTATGGCTACACCTTC. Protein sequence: CSVESFEATNYGYTF.

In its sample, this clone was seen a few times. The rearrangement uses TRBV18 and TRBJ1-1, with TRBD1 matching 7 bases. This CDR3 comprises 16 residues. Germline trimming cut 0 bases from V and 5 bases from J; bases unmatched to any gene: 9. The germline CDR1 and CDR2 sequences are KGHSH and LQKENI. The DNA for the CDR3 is TGTGCCAGCTCACCACCAGCGACAGGGATGAGAACTGAAGCTTTCTTT. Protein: CASSPPATGMRTEAFF.

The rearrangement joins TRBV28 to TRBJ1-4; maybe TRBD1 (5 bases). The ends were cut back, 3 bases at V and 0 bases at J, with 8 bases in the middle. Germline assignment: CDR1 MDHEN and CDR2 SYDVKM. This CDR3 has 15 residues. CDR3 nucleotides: TGTGCCAGCAGTTTCTCGACAGCAACTAATGAAAAACTGTTTTTT. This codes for CASSFSTATNEKLFF.

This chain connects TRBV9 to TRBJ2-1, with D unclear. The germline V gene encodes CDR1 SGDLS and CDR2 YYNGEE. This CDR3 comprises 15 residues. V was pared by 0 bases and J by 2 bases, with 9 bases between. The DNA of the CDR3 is TGTGCCAGCAGCGTAGTACCTAGAGCCTACAATGAGCAGTTCTTC. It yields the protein CASSVVPRAYNEQFF.

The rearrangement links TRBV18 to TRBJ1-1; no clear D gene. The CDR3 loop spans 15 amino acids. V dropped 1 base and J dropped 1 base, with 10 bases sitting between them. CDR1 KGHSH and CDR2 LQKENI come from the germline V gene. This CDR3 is CASSPQYKRNTEAFF. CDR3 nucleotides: TGTGCCAGCTCACCACAGTATAAGAGGAACACTGAAGCTTTCTTT.

DNA for the CDR3: TGCGCCAGCAGCCAAGATAACGCCATAGGGGGTGGCTACACCTTC. It codes for CASSQDNAIGGGYTF. The V call is TRBV4-1, the J call TRBJ1-2; possibly TRBD1 for D (6 bases). V lost 0 bases and J lost 7, with 15 bases in between. CDR3 length: 15 amino acids. CDR1 MGHRA and CDR2 YSYEKL come from the germline V gene.

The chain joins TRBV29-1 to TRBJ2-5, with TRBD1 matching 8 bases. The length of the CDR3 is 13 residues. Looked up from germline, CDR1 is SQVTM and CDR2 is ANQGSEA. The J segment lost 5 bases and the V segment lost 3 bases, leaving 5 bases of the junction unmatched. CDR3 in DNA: TGCAGCGTTGACAGGGGGCGAGATGAGACCCAGTACTTC. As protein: CSVDRGRDETQYF.

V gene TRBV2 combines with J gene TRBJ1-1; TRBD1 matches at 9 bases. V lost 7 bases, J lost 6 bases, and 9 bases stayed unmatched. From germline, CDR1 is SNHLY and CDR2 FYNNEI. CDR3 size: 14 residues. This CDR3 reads CASTGQGGYSEAFF. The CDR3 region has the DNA TGTGCCAGCACGGGACAGGGAGGATATTCTGAAGCTTTCTTT. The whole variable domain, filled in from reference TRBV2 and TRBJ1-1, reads EPEVTQTPSHQVTQMGQEVILRCVPISNHLYFYWYRQILGQKVEFLVSFYNNEISEKSEIFDDQFSVERPDGSNFTLKIRSTKLEDSAMYFCASTGQGGYSEAFFGQGTRLTVV.

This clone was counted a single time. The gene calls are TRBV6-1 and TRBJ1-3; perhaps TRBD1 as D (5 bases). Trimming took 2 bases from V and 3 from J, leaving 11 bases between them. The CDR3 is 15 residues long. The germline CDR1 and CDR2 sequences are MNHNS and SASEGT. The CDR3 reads CASSERKGDGNTIYF. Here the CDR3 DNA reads TGTGCCAGCAGTGAAAGAAAAGGGGATGGAAACACCATATATTTT.

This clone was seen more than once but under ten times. CDR3 in DNA: TGCGCCAGCAGCTTGGCCCCTAGCGGAATCGGGGAGCTGTTTTTT. Protein product: CASSLAPSGIGELFF. The rearrangement joins TRBV5-1 to TRBJ2-2; 7 nucleotides match TRBD2. Germline trimming cut 0 bases from V and 7 bases from J; bases unmatched to any gene: 6. The germline CDR1 and CDR2 sequences are SGHRS and YFSETQ. This CDR3 has 15 residues.

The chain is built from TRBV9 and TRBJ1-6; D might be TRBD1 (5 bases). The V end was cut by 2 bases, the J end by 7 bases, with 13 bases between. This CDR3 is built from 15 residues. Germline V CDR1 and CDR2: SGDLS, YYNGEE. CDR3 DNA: TGTGCCAGCAGCGTGGTGGACACCTCGAATTCACCCCTCCACTTT. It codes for CASSVVDTSNSPLHF.

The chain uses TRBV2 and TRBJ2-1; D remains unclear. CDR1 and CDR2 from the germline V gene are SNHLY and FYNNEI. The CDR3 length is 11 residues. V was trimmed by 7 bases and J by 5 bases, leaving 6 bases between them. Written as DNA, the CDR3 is TGTGCCAGCAATAACAACAATGAGCAGTTCTTC. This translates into CASNNNNEQFF.

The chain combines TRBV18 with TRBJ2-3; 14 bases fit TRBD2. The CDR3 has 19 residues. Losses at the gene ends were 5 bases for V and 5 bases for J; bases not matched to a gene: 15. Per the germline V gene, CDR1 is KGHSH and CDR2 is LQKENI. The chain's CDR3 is CASSTRRTSGGTERDTQYF. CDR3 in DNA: TGTGCCAGCTCAACAAGGCGGACTAGCGGGGGGACTGAGAGAGATACGCAGTATTTT.

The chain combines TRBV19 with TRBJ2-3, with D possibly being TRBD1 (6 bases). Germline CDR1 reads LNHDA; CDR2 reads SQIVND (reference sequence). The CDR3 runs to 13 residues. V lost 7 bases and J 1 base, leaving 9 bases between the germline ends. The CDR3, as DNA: TGTGCCAGTACCCCAGGGGGCACAGATACGCAGTATTTT. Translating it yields CASTPGGTDTQYF.

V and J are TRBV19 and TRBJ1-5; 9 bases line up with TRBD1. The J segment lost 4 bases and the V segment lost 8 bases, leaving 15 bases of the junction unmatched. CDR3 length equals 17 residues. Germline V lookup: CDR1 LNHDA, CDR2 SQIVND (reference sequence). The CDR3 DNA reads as TGTGCCAGTGCCGAGCTTTACAGGGGGCGAGGTAATCAGCCCCAGCATTTT. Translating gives CASAELYRGRGNQPQHF.

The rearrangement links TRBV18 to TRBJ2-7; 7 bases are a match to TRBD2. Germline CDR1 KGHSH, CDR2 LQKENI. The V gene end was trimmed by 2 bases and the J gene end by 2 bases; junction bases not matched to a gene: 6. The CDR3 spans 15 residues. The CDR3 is CASSPGTIPTYEQYF. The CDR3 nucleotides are TGTGCCAGCTCACCAGGGACTATACCCACCTACGAGCAGTACTTC.

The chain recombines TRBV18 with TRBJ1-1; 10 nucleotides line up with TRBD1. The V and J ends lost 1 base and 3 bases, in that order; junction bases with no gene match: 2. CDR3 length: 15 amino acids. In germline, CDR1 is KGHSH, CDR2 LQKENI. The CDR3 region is CASSPLTGGYTEAFF. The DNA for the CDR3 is TGTGCCAGCTCACCACTGACAGGGGGCTACACTGAAGCTTTCTTT.

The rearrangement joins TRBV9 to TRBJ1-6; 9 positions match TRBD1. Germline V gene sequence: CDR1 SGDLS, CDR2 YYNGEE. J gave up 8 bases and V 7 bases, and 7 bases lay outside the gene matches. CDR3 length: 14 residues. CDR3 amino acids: CASSPGDRDSPLHF. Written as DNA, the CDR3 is TGTGCCAGCTCCCCAGGGGACAGGGATTCACCCCTCCACTTT.

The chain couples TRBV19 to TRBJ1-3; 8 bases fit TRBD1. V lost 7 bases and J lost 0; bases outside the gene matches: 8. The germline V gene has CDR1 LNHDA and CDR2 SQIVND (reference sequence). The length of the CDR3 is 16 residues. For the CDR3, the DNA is TGTGCCAGTACCCACCGGGACAGGAGCTCTGGAAACACCATATATTTT. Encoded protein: CASTHRDRSSGNTIYF.

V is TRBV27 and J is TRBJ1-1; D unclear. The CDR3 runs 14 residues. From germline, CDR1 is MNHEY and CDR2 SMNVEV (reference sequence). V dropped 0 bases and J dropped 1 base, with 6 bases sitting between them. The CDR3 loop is CASSLSSANTEAFF. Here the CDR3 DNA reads TGTGCCAGCAGTTTATCTAGCGCGAACACTGAAGCTTTCTTT.

The CDR3 coding sequence is TGCGCCAGCAGCTTGGGGGACAGGGGGCGCGTGAGGGAGGGAAAACTGTTTTTT. Its protein product is CASSLGDRGRVREGKLFF. The V and J genes are TRBV5-1 and TRBJ1-4; 12 bases are shared with TRBD1. Germline values: CDR1 SGHRS, CDR2 YFSETQ. CDR3 length: 18 amino acids. V was pared by 0 bases and J by 10 bases, with 13 bases of the junction left unmatched.

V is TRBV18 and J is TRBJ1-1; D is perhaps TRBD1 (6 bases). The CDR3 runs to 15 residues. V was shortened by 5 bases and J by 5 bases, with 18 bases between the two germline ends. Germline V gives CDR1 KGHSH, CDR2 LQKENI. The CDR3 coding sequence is TGTGCCAGCTCATTAAACAGGGCCCCGGGAACTGAAGCTTTCTTT. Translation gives CASSLNRAPGTEAFF.

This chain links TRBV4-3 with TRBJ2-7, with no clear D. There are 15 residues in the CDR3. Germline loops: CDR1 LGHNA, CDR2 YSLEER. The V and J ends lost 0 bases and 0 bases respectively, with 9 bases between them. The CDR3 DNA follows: TGCGCCAGCAGCCAAGATCAGGTCGGCTCCTACGAGCAGTACTTC. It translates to CASSQDQVGSYEQYF.